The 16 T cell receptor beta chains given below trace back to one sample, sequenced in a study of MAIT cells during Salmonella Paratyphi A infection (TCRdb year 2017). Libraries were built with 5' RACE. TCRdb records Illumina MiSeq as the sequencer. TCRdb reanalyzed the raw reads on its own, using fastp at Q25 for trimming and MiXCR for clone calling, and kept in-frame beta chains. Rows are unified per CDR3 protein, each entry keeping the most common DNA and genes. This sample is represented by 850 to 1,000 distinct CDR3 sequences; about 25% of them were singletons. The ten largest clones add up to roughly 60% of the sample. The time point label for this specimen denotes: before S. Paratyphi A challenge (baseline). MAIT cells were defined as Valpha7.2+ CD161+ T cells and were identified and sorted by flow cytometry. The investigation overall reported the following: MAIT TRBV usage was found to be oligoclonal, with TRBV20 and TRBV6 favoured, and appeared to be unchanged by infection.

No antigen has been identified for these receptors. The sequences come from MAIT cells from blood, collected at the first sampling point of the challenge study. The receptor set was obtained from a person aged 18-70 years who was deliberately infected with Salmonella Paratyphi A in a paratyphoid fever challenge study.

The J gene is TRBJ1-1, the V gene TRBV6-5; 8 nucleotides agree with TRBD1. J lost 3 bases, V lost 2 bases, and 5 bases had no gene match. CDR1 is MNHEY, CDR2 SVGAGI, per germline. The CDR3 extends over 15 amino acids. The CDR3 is CASSYAGQGDTEAFF. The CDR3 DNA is TGTGCCAGCAGTTACGCCGGACAGGGTGACACTGAAGCTTTCTTT.

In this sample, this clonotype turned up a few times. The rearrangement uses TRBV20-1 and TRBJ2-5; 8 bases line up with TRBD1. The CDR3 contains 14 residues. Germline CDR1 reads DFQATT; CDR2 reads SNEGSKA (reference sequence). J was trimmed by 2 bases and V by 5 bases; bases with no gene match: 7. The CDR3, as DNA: TGCAGTGCTCCCAGGGGGCGCGAACAAGAGACCCAGTACTTC. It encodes CSAPRGREQETQYF.

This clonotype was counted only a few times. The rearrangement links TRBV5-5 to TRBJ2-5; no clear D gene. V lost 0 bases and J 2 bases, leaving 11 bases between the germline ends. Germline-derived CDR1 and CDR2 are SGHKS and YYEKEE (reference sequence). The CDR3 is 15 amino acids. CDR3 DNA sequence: TGTGCCAGCAGCTTGGATTTAGGACGGCAAGAGACCCAGTACTTC. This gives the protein CASSLDLGRQETQYF.

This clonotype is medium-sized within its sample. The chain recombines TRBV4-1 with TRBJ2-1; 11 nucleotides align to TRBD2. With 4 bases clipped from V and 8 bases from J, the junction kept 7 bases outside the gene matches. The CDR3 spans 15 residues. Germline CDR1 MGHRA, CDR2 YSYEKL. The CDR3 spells CASSPGTSGGDEQFF. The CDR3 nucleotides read TGCGCCAGCAGCCCGGGCACTAGCGGGGGTGATGAGCAGTTCTTC.

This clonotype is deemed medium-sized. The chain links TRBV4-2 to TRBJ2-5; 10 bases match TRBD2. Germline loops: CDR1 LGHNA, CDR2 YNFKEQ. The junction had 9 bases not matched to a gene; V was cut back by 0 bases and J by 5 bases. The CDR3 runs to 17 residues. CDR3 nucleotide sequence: TGTGCCAGCAGCCAAGATGGTCGAGCGGGGGGGCCGGAGACCCAGTACTTC. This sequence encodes CASSQDGRAGGPETQYF.

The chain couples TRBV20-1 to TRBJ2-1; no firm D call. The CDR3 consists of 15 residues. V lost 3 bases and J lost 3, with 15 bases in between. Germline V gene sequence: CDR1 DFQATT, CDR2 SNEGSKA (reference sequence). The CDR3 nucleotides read TGCAGTGCTAGGACTTATAGCCGAGACTACAATGAGCAGTTCTTC. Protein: CSARTYSRDYNEQFF.

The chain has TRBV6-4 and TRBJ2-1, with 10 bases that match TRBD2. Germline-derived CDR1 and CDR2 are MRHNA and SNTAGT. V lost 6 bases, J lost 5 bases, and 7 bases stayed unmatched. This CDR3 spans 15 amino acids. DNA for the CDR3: TGTGCCAGCAGCCGCGTAGCGGGAGGTAACAATGAGCAGTTCTTC. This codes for CASSRVAGGNNEQFF.

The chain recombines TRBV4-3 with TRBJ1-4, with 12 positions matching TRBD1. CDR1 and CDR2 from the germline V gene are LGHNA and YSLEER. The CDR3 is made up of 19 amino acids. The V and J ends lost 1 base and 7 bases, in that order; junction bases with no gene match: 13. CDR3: CASSQGANWDRGRGEKLFF. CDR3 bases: TGCGCCAGCAGCCAAGGAGCAAATTGGGACAGGGGGCGAGGTGAAAAACTGTTTTTT.

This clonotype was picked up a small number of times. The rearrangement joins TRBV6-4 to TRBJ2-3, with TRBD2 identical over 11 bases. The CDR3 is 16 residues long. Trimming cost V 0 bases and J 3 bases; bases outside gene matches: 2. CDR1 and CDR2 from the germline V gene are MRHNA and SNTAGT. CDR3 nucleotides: TGTGCCAGCAGTGACTCCGCTAGCGGGGGGACAGATACGCAGTATTTT. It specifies CASSDSASGGTDTQYF.

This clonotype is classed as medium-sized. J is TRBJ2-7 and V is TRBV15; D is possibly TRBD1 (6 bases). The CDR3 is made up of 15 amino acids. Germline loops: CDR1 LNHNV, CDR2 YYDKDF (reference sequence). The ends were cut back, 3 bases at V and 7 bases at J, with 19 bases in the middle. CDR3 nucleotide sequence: TGTGCCACCAGCAGCAGTAACAGGGTAGGAGATGAGCAGTACTTC. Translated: CATSSSNRVGDEQYF.

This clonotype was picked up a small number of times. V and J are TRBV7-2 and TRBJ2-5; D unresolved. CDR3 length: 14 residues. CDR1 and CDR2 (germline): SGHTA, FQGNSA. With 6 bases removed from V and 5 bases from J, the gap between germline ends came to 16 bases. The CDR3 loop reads CASRWGFIGETQYF. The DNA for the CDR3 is TGTGCCAGCAGATGGGGTTTCATAGGGGAGACCCAGTACTTC. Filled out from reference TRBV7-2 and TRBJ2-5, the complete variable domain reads GAGVSQSPSNKVTEKGKDVELRCDPISGHTALYWYRQSLGQGLEFLIYFQGNSAPDKSGLPSDRFSAERTGGSVSTLTIQRTQQEDSAVYLCASRWGFIGETQYFGPGTRLLVL.

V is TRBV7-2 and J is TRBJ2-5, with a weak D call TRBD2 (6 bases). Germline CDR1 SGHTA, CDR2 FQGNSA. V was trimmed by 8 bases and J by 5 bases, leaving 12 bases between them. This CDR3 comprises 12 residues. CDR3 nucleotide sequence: TGTGCCAGCCGGGACTTAACGGAGACCCAGTACTTC. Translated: CASRDLTETQYF.

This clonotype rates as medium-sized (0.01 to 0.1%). CDR3: CASSLYPGETQYF. The CDR3 bases are TGCGCCAGCAGCTTGTACCCTGGGGAGACCCAGTACTTC. The chain links TRBV5-1 to TRBJ2-5; D is unresolved. The germline CDR1 and CDR2 sequences are SGHRS and YFSETQ. This CDR3 is built from 13 residues. With 1 base removed from V and 5 bases from J, the gap between germline ends came to 9 bases.

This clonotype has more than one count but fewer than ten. The CDR3 DNA reads TGTGCCAGCAGTTACTCGGACACCCCAACTGGCAATCAGCCCCAGCATTTT. This gives the protein CASSYSDTPTGNQPQHF. The chain employs TRBV6-2 or TRBV6-3 and TRBJ1-5; a possible D gene is TRBD1 (5 bases). Germline CDR1 reads MNHEY; CDR2 reads SVGEGT. The V end lost 0 bases, the J end lost 2 bases, and 14 bases lay between the germline ends. This CDR3 has 17 amino acids.

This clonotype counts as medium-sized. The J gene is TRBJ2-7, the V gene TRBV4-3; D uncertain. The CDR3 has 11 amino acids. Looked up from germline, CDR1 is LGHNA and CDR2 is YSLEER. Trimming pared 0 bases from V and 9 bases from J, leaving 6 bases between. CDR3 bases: TGCGCCAGCAGCCAAGATCGTGTGCAGTACTTC. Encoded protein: CASSQDRVQYF.

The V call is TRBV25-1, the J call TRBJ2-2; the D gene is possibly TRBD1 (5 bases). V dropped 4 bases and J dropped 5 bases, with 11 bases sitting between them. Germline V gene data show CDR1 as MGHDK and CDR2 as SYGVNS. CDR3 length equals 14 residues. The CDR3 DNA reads TGTGCCAGCAGTGGGCAGGGTGAGACCGGGGAGCTGTTTTTT. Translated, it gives CASSGQGETGELFF.